This T cell receptor beta chain is drawn from a study of shared clonotypes between healthy human individuals. At the deep level, the assay was run. TCRdb's copy holds only in-frame clones and misses some; the assay was immunoSEQ multiplex PCR. The sample shows 2 million to 2.5 million clones, 93% of them seen only once. V was cut by 5 bases and J by 0 bases, with 8 bases left in between. This CDR3 region has 13 residues. CDR1 and CDR2 (germline): ENHRY, SYGVKD. The gene calls are TRBV10-3 and TRBJ2-7, with TRBD2 as a possible D gene (5 bases). The TCR was taken from a man younger than 35 in good health. Some clones in this sample may be carry-over from other donors' samples. The sequencing input was naive CD4+ T cells from PBMCs. Stated subset: CD45RA+ positively selected. This CDR3 reads CAISTSDSYEQYF. Here the CDR3 DNA reads TGTGCCATCAGTACTAGTGACTCCTACGAGCAGTACTTC.